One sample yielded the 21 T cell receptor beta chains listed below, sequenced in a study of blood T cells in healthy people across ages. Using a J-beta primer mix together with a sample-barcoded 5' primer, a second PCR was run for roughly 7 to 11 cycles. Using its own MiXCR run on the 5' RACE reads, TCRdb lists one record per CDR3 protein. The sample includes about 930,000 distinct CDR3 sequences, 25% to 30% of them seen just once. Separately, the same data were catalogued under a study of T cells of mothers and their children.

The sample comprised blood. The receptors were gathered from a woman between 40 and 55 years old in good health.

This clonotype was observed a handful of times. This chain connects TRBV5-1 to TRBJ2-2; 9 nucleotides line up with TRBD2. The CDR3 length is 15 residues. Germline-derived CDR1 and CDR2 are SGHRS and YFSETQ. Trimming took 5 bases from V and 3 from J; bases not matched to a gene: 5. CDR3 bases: TGCGCCAGCAGTCATAGCGGGAGTGACACCGGGGAGCTGTTTTTT. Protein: CASSHSGSDTGELFF.

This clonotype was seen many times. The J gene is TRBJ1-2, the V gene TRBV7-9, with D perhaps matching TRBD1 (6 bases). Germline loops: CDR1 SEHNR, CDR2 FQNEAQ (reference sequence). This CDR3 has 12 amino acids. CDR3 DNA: TGTGCACTGGGGGACAACAACTATGGCTACACCTTC. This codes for CALGDNNYGYTF.

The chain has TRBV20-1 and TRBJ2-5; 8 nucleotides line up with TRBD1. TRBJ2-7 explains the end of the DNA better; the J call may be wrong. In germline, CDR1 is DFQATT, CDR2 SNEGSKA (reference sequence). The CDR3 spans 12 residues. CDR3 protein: CSARPDRAEQYF. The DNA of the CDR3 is TGCAGTGCTAGGCCGGACAGGGCCGAGCAGTACTTC.

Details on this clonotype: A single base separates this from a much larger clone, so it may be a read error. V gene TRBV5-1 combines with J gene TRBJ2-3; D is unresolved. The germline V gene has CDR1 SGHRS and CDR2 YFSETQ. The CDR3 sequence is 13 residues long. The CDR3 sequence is CAGSSDGTDTQYF. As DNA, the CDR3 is TGCGCCGGCAGCTCGGATGGCACAGATACGCAGTATTTT.

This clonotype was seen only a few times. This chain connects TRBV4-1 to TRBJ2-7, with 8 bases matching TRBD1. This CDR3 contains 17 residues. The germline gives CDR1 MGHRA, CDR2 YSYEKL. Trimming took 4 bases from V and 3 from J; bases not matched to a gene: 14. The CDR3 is CASSLLLDQGAGYEQYF. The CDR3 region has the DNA TGCGCCAGCAGCCTCCTCTTGGATCAGGGGGCGGGCTACGAGCAGTACTTC.

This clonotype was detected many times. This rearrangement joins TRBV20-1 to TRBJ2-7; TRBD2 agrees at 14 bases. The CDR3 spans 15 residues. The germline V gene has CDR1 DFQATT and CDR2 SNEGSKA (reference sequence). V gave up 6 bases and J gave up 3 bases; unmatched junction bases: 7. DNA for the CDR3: TGCAGTGCCAGACTAGCGGGGGGGCCGTTCTACGAGCAGTACTTC. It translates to CSARLAGGPFYEQYF.

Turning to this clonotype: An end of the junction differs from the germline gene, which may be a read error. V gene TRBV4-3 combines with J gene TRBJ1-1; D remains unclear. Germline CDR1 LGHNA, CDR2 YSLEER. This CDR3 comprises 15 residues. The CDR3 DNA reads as TGCGCCAGCAGTCAAGATCGGGGTATAGGGACTGAAGCTTTCTTT. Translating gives CASSQDRGIGTEAFF.

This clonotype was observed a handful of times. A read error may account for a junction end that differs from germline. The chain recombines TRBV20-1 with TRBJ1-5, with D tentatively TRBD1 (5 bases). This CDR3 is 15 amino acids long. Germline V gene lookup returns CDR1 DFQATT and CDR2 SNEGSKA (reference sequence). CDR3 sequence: CSARIGGSGNRPQHF. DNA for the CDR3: TGCAGTGCTAGAATCGGGGGATCTGGCAATCGGCCCCAGCATTTT.

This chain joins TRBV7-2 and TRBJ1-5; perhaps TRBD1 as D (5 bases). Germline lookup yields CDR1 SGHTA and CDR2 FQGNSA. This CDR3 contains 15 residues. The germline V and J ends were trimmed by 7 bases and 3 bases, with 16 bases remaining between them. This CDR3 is CASNPSTEYNQPQHF. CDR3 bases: TGTGCCAGCAACCCTTCGACAGAATACAATCAGCCCCAGCATTTT.

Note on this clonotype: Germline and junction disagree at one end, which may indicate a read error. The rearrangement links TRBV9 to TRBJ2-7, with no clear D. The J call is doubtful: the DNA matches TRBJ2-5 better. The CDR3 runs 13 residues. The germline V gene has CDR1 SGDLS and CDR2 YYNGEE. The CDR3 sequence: CAGSATPRETQYF. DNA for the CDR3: TGTGCCGGCAGCGCTACCCCCCGAGAGACCCAGTACTTC.

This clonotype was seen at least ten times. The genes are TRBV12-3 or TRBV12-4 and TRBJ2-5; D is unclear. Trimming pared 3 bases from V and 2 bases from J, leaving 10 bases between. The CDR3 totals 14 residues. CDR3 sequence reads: CASSFNRVQETQYF. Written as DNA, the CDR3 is TGTGCCAGCAGTTTCAACCGAGTTCAAGAGACCCAGTACTTC.

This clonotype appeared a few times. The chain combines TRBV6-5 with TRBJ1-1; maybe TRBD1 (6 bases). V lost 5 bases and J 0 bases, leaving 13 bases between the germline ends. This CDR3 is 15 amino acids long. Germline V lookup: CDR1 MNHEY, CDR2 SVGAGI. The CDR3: CASSQYRQVNTEAFF. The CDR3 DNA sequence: TGTGCCAGCAGTCAATACCGACAGGTGAACACTGAAGCTTTCTTT.

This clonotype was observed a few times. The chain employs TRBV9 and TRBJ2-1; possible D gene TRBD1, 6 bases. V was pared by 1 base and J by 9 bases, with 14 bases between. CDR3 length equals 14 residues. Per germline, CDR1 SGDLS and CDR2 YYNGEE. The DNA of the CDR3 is TGTGCCAGCAGCGTAACTTTGGGGGCAGGTGAGCAGTTCTTC. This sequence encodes CASSVTLGAGEQFF.

The CDR3 bases are TGTGCCAGCAGCGGGACAGGTCTGAGCTCCTACGAGCAGTACTTC. Residues: CASSGTGLSSYEQYF. The chain employs TRBV7-2 and TRBJ2-7; TRBD1 matches 8 bases. The germline gives CDR1 SGHTA, CDR2 FQGNSA. The CDR3 runs 15 residues. V dropped 5 bases and J dropped 0; count of bases not matched to a gene: 6.

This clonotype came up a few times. The CDR3 sequence is CASSDRDRSSLTEAFF. The DNA of the CDR3 is TGTGCCAGCAGCGACCGGGACAGGTCCTCCTTGACTGAAGCTTTCTTT. The chain carries TRBV9 and TRBJ1-1, with 8 bases lining up with TRBD1. V gave up 3 bases and J gave up 5 bases; unmatched junction bases: 12. CDR1 and CDR2 (germline): SGDLS, YYNGEE. The CDR3 covers 16 residues.

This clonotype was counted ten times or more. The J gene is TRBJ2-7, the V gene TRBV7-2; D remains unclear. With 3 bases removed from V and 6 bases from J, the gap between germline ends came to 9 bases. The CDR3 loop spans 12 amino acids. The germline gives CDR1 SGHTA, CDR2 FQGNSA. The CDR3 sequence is CASSLSVGEQYF. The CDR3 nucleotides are TGTGCCAGCAGCTTGTCCGTCGGCGAGCAGTACTTC. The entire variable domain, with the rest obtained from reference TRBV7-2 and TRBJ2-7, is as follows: GAGVSQSPSNKVTEKGKDVELRCDPISGHTALYWYRQSLGQGLEFLIYFQGNSAPDKSGLPSDRFSAERTGGSVSTLTIQRTQQEDSAVYLCASSLSVGEQYFGPGTRLTVT.

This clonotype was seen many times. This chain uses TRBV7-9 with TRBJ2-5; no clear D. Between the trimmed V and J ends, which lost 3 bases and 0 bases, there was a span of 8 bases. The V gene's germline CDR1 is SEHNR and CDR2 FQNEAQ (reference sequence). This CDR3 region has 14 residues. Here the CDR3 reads CASSFDRYQETQYF. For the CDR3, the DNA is TGTGCCAGCAGCTTCGATAGGTACCAAGAGACCCAGTACTTC.

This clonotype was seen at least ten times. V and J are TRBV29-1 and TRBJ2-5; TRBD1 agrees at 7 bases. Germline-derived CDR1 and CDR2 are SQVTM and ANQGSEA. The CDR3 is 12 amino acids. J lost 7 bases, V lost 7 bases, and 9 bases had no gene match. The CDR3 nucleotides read TGCAGCGGCGGACAGGTCTGGGGGACCCAGTACTTC. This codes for CSGGQVWGTQYF.

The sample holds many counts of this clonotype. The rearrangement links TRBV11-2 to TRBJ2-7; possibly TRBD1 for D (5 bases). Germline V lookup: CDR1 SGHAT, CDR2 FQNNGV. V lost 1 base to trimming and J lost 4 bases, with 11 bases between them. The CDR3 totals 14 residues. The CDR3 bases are TGTGCCAGCAGCTTAGCAGGGAAGGGATACGAGCAGTACTTC. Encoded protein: CASSLAGKGYEQYF.

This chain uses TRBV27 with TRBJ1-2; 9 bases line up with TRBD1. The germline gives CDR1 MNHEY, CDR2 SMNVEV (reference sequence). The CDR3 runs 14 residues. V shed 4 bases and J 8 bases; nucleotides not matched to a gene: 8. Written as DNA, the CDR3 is TGTGCCAGCAGTTCTTTACAGGGGGCGGAGGGCTACACCTTC. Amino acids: CASSSLQGAEGYTF.

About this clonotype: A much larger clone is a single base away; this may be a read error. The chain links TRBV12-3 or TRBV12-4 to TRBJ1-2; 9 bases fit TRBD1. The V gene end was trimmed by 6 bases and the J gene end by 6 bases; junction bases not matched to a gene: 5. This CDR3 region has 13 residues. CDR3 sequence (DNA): TGTGCCAGCAGAAGGACAGGGGAAAATGGCTACACCTTC. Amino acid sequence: CASRRTGENGYTF.